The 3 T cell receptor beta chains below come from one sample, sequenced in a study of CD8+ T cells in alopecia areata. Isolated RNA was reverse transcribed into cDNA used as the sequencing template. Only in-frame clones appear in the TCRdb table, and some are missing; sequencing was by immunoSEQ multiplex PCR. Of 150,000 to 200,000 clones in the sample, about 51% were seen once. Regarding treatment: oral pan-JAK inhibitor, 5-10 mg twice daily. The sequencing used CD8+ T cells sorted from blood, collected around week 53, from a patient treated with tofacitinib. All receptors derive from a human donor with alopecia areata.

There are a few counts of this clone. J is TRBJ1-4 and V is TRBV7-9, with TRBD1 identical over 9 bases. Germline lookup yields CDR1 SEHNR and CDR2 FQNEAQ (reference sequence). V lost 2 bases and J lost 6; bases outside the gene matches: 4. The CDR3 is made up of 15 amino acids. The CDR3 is CASSLRRTGDEKLFF. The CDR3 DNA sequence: TGTGCCAGCAGCTTAAGAAGGACAGGGGATGAAAAACTGTTTTTT.

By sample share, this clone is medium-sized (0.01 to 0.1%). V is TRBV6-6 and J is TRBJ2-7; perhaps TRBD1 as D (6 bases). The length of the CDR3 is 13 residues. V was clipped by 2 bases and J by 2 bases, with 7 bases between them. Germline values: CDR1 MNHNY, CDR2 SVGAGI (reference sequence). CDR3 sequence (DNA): TGTGCCAGCAGTTACCGGGACACCTACGAGCAGTACTTC. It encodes CASSYRDTYEQYF.

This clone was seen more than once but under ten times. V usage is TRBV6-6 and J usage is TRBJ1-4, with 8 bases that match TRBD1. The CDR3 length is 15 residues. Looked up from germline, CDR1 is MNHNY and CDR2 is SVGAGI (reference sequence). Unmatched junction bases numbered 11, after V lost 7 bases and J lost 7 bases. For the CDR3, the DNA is TGTGCCAGCACTTCTGAGGGACAGGCTTTTGAAAAACTGTTTTTT. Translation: CASTSEGQAFEKLFF.